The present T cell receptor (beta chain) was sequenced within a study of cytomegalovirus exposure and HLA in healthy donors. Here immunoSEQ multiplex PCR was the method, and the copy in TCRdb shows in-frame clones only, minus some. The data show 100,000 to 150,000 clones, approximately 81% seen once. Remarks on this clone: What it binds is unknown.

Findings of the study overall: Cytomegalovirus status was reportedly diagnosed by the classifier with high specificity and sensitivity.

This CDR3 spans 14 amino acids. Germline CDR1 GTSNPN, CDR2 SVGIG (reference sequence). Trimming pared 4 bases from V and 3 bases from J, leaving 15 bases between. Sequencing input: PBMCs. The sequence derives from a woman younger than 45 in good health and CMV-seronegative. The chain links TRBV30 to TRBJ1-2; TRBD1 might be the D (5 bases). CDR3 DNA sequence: TGTGCCTGGACTTCCTTGGCGGGGGACTATGGCTACACCTTC. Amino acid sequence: CAWTSLAGDYGYTF.